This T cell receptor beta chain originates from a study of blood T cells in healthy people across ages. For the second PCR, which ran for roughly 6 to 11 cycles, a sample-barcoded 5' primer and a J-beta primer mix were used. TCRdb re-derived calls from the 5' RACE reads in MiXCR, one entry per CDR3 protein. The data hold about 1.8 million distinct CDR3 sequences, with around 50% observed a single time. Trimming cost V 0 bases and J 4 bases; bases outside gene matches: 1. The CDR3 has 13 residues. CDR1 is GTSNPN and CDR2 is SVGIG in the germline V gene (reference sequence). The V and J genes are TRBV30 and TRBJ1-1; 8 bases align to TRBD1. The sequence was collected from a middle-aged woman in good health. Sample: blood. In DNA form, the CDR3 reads TGTGCCTGGAGTGTTACAGGGGGCACTGAAGCTTTCTTT. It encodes CAWSVTGGTEAFF.